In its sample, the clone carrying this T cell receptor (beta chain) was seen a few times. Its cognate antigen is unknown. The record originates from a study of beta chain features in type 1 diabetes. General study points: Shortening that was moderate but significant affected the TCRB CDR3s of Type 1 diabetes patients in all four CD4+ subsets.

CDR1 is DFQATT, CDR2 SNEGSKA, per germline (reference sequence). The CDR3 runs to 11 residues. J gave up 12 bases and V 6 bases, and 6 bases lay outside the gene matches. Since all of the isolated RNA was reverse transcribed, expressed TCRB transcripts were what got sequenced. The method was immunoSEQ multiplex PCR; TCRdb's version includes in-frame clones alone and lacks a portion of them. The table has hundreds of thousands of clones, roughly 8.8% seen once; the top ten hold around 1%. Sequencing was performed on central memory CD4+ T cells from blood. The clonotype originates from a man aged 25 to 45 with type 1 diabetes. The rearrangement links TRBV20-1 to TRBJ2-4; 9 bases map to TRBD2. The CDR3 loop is CSATSSGAQYF. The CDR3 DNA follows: TGCAGTGCAACCTCTAGCGGGGCTCAGTACTTC.